The clone carrying this TCR beta chain was found a few times. The antigen is not known. This clone may be a read error of a much larger clone one base away. Unmatched junction bases numbered 6, after V lost 4 bases and J lost 2 bases. The CDR3 is 14 amino acids. The germline gives CDR1 SGHRS, CDR2 YFSETQ. Among the patients, aged 18 to 65, hyperthyroidism was newly diagnosed and had lasted under 2 months. Diagnosing involved the use of clinical symptoms, serum thyroxine and TRAb, thyroid ultrasound and orbital computed tomography. This record comes from a study of T cells in Graves' hyperthyroidism and ophthalmopathy. Study conclusions and caveats: Median prediction lead before ophthalmopathy onset was 6.5 months with the model.

TCR beta CDR3 sequences were amplified from RNA transcripts. Primed by the HTBI set, a first-round RT-PCR was run on the TCR CDR3. Using its own MiXCR run on the multiplex PCR reads, TCRdb lists one record per CDR3 protein. The data show 300,000 to 400,000 distinct CDR3 sequences, around 13% seen once. The rearrangement links TRBV5-1 to TRBJ2-7, with 7 positions matching TRBD1. Sequencing input: blood. This TCR came from a woman aged 25-40 years with Graves' hyperthyroidism. Here the CDR3 DNA reads TGCGCCAGCAGCAATACCGGGACAGCCTACGAGCAGTACTTC. Protein product: CASSNTGTAYEQYF. The variable domain in full, with the rest retrieved from reference TRBV5-1 and TRBJ2-7, is KAGVTQTPRYLIKTRGQQVTLSCSPISGHRSVSWYQQTPGQGLQFLFEYFSETQRNKGNFPGRFSGRQFSNSRSEMNVSTLELGDSALYLCASSNTGTAYEQYFGPGTRLTVT.